This is a list of T cell receptor beta chains from one sample in a study of PD-1 blockade in classical Hodgkin lymphoma. Only in-frame clones appear in the TCRdb table, and some are missing; sequencing was by immunoSEQ multiplex PCR. In the table there are tens of thousands of clones, over 70% of which are singletons. The sequences come from peripheral blood mononuclear cells (PBMCs), collected before the fourth cycle of nivolumab. All receptors derive from a human donor with classical Hodgkin lymphoma. CDR3s include the opening cysteine and the closing phenylalanine or tryptophan. The order of the fields is V gene, D gene, clone size, J gene, CDR3 DNA, CDR3 protein. D genes are given only for firm matches. Part of the rows lack a size; the others show once, few, many or a class for expanded clones.

TRBV7-2	-	-	TRBJ2-7	TGTGCCAGCAGCTTAGGTCTTAGGCAGGCCTACGAGCAGTACTTC	CASSLGLRQAYEQYF
TRBV25-1	TRBD1	-	TRBJ1-4	TGTGCCAGCAGCCAAACAGGGGTTGAAAAACTGTTTTTT	CASSQTGVEKLFF
TRBV19	-	-	TRBJ1-1	TGTGCCAGTAGTATGAGTACCTCTGAAGCTTTCTTT	CASSMSTSEAFF
TRBV5-4	-	-	TRBJ2-3	TGTGCCAGCAGCTTGGACAGGGGCACAGATACGCAGTATTTT	CASSLDRGTDTQYF
TRBV5-1	TRBD2	-	TRBJ2-7	TGCGCCAGCAGCCCTAGCGGGGGGGGTTTCTACGAGCAGTACTTC	CASSPSGGGFYEQYF
TRBV6-1	-	-	TRBJ2-7	TGTGCCAGCACCATGGGTCTCGAATACGAGCAGTACTTC	CASTMGLEYEQYF
TRBV6-1	-	few	TRBJ2-1	TGTGCCAGCAGTGAAGCCGGTGAGCAGTTCTTC	CASSEAGEQFF
TRBV19	-	-	TRBJ1-3	TGTGCCAGTAGGGATCACACCAAGGGACTTTCTGGAAACACCATATATTTT	CASRDHTKGLSGNTIYF
TRBV5-1	TRBD1	-	TRBJ2-7	TGCGCCAGCAGCTCCGGACAGGGGTTTTTGAGGGAGCAGTACTTC	CASSSGQGFLREQYF
TRBV4-1	-	-	TRBJ1-4	TGCGCCAGTTCAGGCAGGGGAACTAATGAAAAACTGTTTTTT	CASSGRGTNEKLFF
TRBV11-2	-	-	TRBJ1-1	TGTGCCAGCAGCTTAGACGCAGGGTGGGGCACTGAAGCTTTCTTT	CASSLDAGWGTEAFF
TRBV11-3	-	-	TRBJ2-7	TGTGCCAGCAGCTTCCCCTTTACCCCTCGACAGAAGAGCTCCTACGAGCAGTACTTC	CASSFPFTPRQKSSYEQYF
TRBV6-1	-	-	TRBJ1-5	TGTGCCAGCAGGCGGGACATTGATGGCAATCAGCCCCAGCATTTT	CASRRDIDGNQPQHF
TRBV5-8	-	-	TRBJ1-5	TGTGCCACCAACTCCCCCCCGATGCAGCCCCAGCATTTT	CATNSPPMQPQHF
TRBV27	TRBD1	-	TRBJ1-5	TGTGCCAGCAGTCCATGGACAGGGGGCGGCGATCAGCCCCAGCATTTT	CASSPWTGGGDQPQHF
TRBV11-2	-	once	TRBJ2-2	TGTGCCAGCAGCTTAGTACCTTGGGACACCGGGGAGCTGTTTTTT	CASSLVPWDTGELFF
TRBV7-9	-	-	TRBJ1-2	TGTGCCAGCAGCTTAGCGAATCGGGGCTACACCTTC	CASSLANRGYTF
TRBV7-9	-	-	TRBJ1-5	TGTGCCAGCAGCTTAGTGGGGGGCAATCAGCCCCAGCATTTT	CASSLVGGNQPQHF
TRBV6-1	-	-	TRBJ1-3	TGTGCCACGGCACAGGGTTACTCTGGAAACACCATATATTTT	CATAQGYSGNTIYF
TRBV27	TRBD1	-	TRBJ2-7	TGTGCCAGCAGTCCAGTATCGACAGGGCTCTCCTACGAGCAGTACTTC	CASSPVSTGLSYEQYF
TRBV7-6	-	few	TRBJ1-1	TGTGCCAGCAGCTTAGGGGACCAATTCACGAACACTGAAGCTTTCTTT	CASSLGDQFTNTEAFF
TRBV4-3	-	-	TRBJ1-4	TGCGCCAGCAGCCAAGATCGGGGGGCGGGGGCAGATGAAAAACTGTTTTTT	CASSQDRGAGADEKLFF
TRBV4-1	-	-	TRBJ2-3	TGCGCCAGCAGCCAAGATATCGGGATAGGCTACACAGATACGCAGTATTTT	CASSQDIGIGYTDTQYF
TRBV7-2	TRBD1	-	TRBJ2-5	TGTGCCAGCTTAGAGAACAGGGGCATGACCCAGTACTTC	CASLENRGMTQYF
TRBV6-5	TRBD2	-	TRBJ2-1	TGTGCCAGCAGTTTCCGCGGGAGCTCCTACAATGAGCAGTTCTTC	CASSFRGSSYNEQFF
TRBV12-5	TRBD1	-	TRBJ1-5	TGTGCTAGTGGTTTGAGACCGGGGGACAGTCGAGGTCAGCCCCAGCATTTT	CASGLRPGDSRGQPQHF
TRBV18	-	-	TRBJ2-3	TGTGCCAGCTCACCCGTCCTCGGGGTAGCGAGTTCTAGCACAGATACGCAGTATTTT	CASSPVLGVASSSTDTQYF
TRBV7-9	-	-	TRBJ2-1	TGTGCCAGCCGACGGGACTTCAACAATGAGCAGTTCTTC	CASRRDFNNEQFF
TRBV29-1	-	few	TRBJ1-1	TGCAGCGTTGCCTTCGGGCTAAACACTGAAGCTTTCTTT	CSVAFGLNTEAFF
TRBV27	-	-	TRBJ1-5	TGTGCCAGCAGTTTATCGTCTAGGGAACAGCCCCAGCATTTT	CASSLSSREQPQHF
TRBV7-3	-	few	TRBJ2-7	TGTGCCAGCAGCTTAATCGGGACCGGGCAGATCTACGAGCAGTACTTC	CASSLIGTGQIYEQYF
TRBV4-1	-	-	TRBJ1-2	TGCGCCAGCAGCCAAGGGGGCAACTATGGCTACACCTTC	CASSQGGNYGYTF
TRBV6-5	-	-	TRBJ1-6	TGTGCCAGCAGCCAGGTCTCCTATAATTCACCCCTCCACTTT	CASSQVSYNSPLHF
TRBV10-3	-	-	TRBJ2-7	TGTGCCATCAGTGGAACTACCTACGAGCAGTACTTC	CAISGTTYEQYF
TRBV5-6	-	-	TRBJ2-7	TGTGCCAGCAGCTTGGACAGGTACGAGCAGTACTTC	CASSLDRYEQYF
TRBV28	TRBD1	-	TRBJ2-3	TGTGCCAGCAGTTTATTGGACAGGGTAGGAGATACGCAGTATTTT	CASSLLDRVGDTQYF
TRBV6-1	-	-	TRBJ1-1	TGTGCCAGCAGCAACACCGGCCCCAGGGCTTTCTTT	CASSNTGPRAFF
TRBV18	-	few	TRBJ1-1	TGTGCCAGCTCACCACCGACAGGAATGAACACTGAAGCTTTCTTT	CASSPPTGMNTEAFF
TRBV6-5	-	-	TRBJ1-2	TGTGCCAGCAGTTACTCTTATCAGACTTTTAACTATGGCTACACCTTC	CASSYSYQTFNYGYTF
TRBV10-1	-	-	TRBJ2-5	TGCGCCAGCAGTGAATCAGGGCTGGAGACCCAGTACTTC	CASSESGLETQYF
TRBV5-1	TRBD1	-	TRBJ2-7	TGCGCCAGCAGCACTAACAGGGGGAGCTCCTACGAGCAGTACTTC	CASSTNRGSSYEQYF
TRBV2	TRBD1	-	TRBJ1-2	TGTGCCAGCAGTGAAGCGGGGGGGACAGGCGAATTCGGCTACACCTTC	CASSEAGGTGEFGYTF
TRBV2	-	few	TRBJ1-1	TGTGCCAGCAGGGGCTCAAGGACGGAGAACACTGAAGCTTTCTTT	CASRGSRTENTEAFF
TRBV7-2	-	-	TRBJ1-4	TGTGCCAGCAGCTTAGGAGGGGGGGCGGCTGAAAAACTGTTTTTT	CASSLGGGAAEKLFF
TRBV2	-	-	TRBJ2-3	TGTGCCAGCAGTGTCTGGTTCACAGATACGCAGTATTTT	CASSVWFTDTQYF
TRBV5-5	-	-	TRBJ2-7	TGTGCCAGCAGCGTGAATGGTTTGGCCTACGAGCAGTACTTC	CASSVNGLAYEQYF
TRBV5-1	TRBD1	few	TRBJ2-4	TGCGCCAGCAGCTTGGCCGGACAGGGGAACATTCAGTACTTC	CASSLAGQGNIQYF
TRBV9	-	-	TRBJ1-4	TGTGCCAGCAGCGTTGACATTTCAACTAATGAAAAACTGTTTTTT	CASSVDISTNEKLFF
TRBV5-4	-	few	TRBJ1-1	TGTGCCAGCAGCTTGGATCTGAGGCCCCACGAAGCTTTCTTT	CASSLDLRPHEAFF
TRBV6-1	-	few	TRBJ1-1	TGTGCCAGCAGTTTGAGTAATGGGCCGAACACTGAAGCTTTCTTT	CASSLSNGPNTEAFF
TRBV5-1	-	-	TRBJ2-2	TGCGCCAGCAGCTTGGCGGCTAGCATCCCGAACACCGGGGAGCTGTTTTTT	CASSLAASIPNTGELFF
TRBV7-3	-	-	TRBJ2-3	TGTGCCAGCAGCTTATTCCAGGGCGGTGGCACAGATACGCAGTATTTT	CASSLFQGGGTDTQYF
TRBV5-1	-	-	TRBJ2-2	TGCGCCAGCAGCGCCCGGGAGACAACCGGGGAGCTGTTTTTT	CASSARETTGELFF
TRBV6-5	TRBD1	-	TRBJ1-2	TGTGCCAGCAGCCCCCCGGGCGTACAGGGGAGGTACACCTTC	CASSPPGVQGRYTF
TRBV4-2	TRBD1	-	TRBJ2-5	TGTGCCAGCAGCCAAGAACCTGACAGGGGAGAGACCCAGTACTTC	CASSQEPDRGETQYF
TRBV18	-	few	TRBJ1-2	TGTGCCAGCTCACCCCTTCCCCGGGAAGGCTACACCTTC	CASSPLPREGYTF
TRBV30	-	-	TRBJ2-6	TGTGCCTGGAGTCTAACAGGGTTGTCGGGGGCCAACGTCCTGACTTTC	CAWSLTGLSGANVLTF